The next 32 T cell receptor beta chains were all read from a single sample in a study of blood T cell repertoires in COVID-19. The data were produced by immunoSEQ multiplex PCR, yet TCRdb's version contains in-frame clones alone and is incomplete. The sample includes some 220,000 clones, 82% of them seen just once. The sequenced sample was peripheral blood. All receptors derive from a woman aged 70-85 years with COVID-19, enrolled during active disease.

CDR3 loop: CASSLDPRQGKGRNSPLHF. The CDR3, as DNA: TGTGCCAGCAGCTTAGACCCTCGACAGGGAAAGGGAAGGAATTCACCCCTCCACTTT. V and J are TRBV7-8 and TRBJ1-6, with TRBD1 identical over 7 bases. Germline assignment: CDR1 SGHVS and CDR2 FQNEAQ. V shed 1 base and J 7 bases; nucleotides not matched to a gene: 16. There are 19 residues in the CDR3.

The chain employs TRBV18 and TRBJ1-2; TRBD1 matches 9 bases. With V trimmed by 4 bases and J by 7 bases, 10 bases remained unmatched. The CDR3 is made up of 15 amino acids. The germline CDR1 and CDR2 sequences are KGHSH and LQKENI. This CDR3 reads CASSLRQGELSGYTF. In DNA, the CDR3 is TGTGCCAGCTCACTCAGACAGGGGGAGCTTTCTGGCTACACCTTC.

The chain uses TRBV25-1 and TRBJ2-3; perhaps TRBD2 as D (6 bases). The V gene's germline CDR1 is MGHDK and CDR2 SYGVNS. V was shortened by 3 bases and J by 0 bases, with 10 bases between the two germline ends. The CDR3 is 15 amino acids. The CDR3: CASSDSGPSTDTQYF. The CDR3, as DNA: TGTGCCAGCAGTGATAGCGGACCCAGCACAGATACGCAGTATTTT. The full variable domain, in which reference TRBV25-1 and TRBJ2-3 provide the parts outside the CDR3, is EADIYQTPRYLVIGTGKKITLECSQTMGHDKMYWYQQDPGMELHLIHYSYGVNSTEKGDLSSESTVSRIRTEHFPLTLESARPSHTSQYLCASSDSGPSTDTQYFGPGTRLTVL.

The chain combines TRBV9 with TRBJ2-2, with 7 positions matching TRBD1. The CDR3 has 15 residues. The germline V gene has CDR1 SGDLS and CDR2 YYNGEE. V shed 3 bases, J shed 0 bases, and the junction held 2 bases outside the gene matches. The DNA of the CDR3 is TGTGCCAGCAGCGCACAGGGGACGAACACCGGGGAGCTGTTTTTT. Translating it yields CASSAQGTNTGELFF.

This clone has a handful of counts. The J gene is TRBJ2-1, the V gene TRBV9; TRBD2 matches 10 bases. CDR1 is SGDLS and CDR2 is YYNGEE in the germline V gene. After removal of 4 bases from V and 7 bases from J, the junction contained 8 bases not matched to a gene. The CDR3 contains 15 residues. The CDR3 loop reads CASSPRLAGLNEQFF. The CDR3 bases are TGTGCCAGCAGCCCACGACTAGCGGGTTTGAATGAGCAGTTCTTC.

The gene calls are TRBV7-9 and TRBJ1-6; D is unclear. The CDR3 totals 15 residues. Trimming took 5 bases from V and 7 from J, leaving 15 bases between them. The germline gives CDR1 SEHNR, CDR2 FQNEAQ (reference sequence). The CDR3 nucleotides are TGTGCCAGCAGCGGTAGGGTCACGGGGAATTCACCCCTCCACTTT. Its translation: CASSGRVTGNSPLHF.

The gene calls are TRBV10-3 and TRBJ1-1; a possible D gene is TRBD1 (5 bases). This CDR3 comprises 14 residues. Germline CDR1 reads ENHRY; CDR2 reads SYGVKD. With 1 base removed from V and 6 bases from J, the gap between germline ends came to 12 bases. In DNA, the CDR3 is TGTGCCATCAGTGAGTATCAGGGTTCGGCTGAAGCTTTCTTT. This sequence encodes CAISEYQGSAEAFF.

This clone was seen only once. The genes are TRBV9 and TRBJ2-5, with 7 bases matching TRBD1. CDR1 and CDR2 from the germline V gene are SGDLS and YYNGEE. The CDR3 is 13 amino acids. V lost 2 bases, J lost 4 bases, and 2 bases stayed unmatched. The CDR3 coding sequence is TGTGCCAGCAGCGTGGGACAGTCAGAGACCCAGTACTTC. This encodes CASSVGQSETQYF.

This chain joins TRBV5-4 and TRBJ2-1; no reliable D call. The CDR3 consists of 13 residues. Germline CDR1 and CDR2: SGHNT and YYREEE (reference sequence). V lost 6 bases and J 8 bases, leaving 15 bases between the germline ends. CDR3 in amino acids: CASTSPRSYEQFF. The CDR3 DNA is TGTGCCAGCACGTCGCCTCGGAGCTATGAGCAGTTCTTC.

This chain links TRBV18 with TRBJ2-5; 12 positions match TRBD2. The CDR3 covers 16 residues. In germline, CDR1 is KGHSH, CDR2 LQKENI. J gave up 2 bases and V 6 bases, and 7 bases lay outside the gene matches. CDR3 sequence: CASSLRGLAGQETQYF. CDR3 DNA sequence: TGTGCCAGCTCTCTCAGAGGACTAGCGGGGCAAGAGACCCAGTACTTC.

The genes are TRBV9 and TRBJ1-1, with D possibly TRBD1 on 5 matching bases. V lost 4 bases and J 5 bases, leaving 21 bases between the germline ends. Germline-derived CDR1 and CDR2 are SGDLS and YYNGEE. CDR3 size: 16 residues. The CDR3 reads CASSNRAEGGETEAFF. The CDR3 region has the DNA TGTGCCAGCAGCAACCGGGCCGAGGGAGGGGAGACTGAAGCTTTCTTT.

The chain joins TRBV19 to TRBJ1-2; D perhaps matches TRBD1 (5 bases). The length of the CDR3 is 13 residues. Germline CDR1 LNHDA, CDR2 SQIVND (reference sequence). With 0 bases removed from V and 9 bases from J, the gap between germline ends came to 11 bases. This chain's CDR3 is CASSIDPTVSYTF. DNA of the CDR3: TGTGCCAGTAGTATAGACCCGACAGTCAGCTACACCTTC. Variable domain in full (rest from reference TRBV19 and TRBJ1-2): DGGITQSPKYLFRKEGQNVTLSCEQNLNHDAMYWYRQDPGQGLRLIYYSQIVNDFQKGDIAEGYSVSREKKESFPLTVTSAQKNPTAFYLCASSIDPTVSYTFGSGTRLTVV.

This clone was detected only a few times. The chain is built from TRBV5-3 and TRBJ2-2, with 9 bases matching TRBD1. TRBV5-3 is filed as an ORF, its function uncertain. The trim removed 5 bases at V and 0 bases at J, leaving 26 bases unmatched. The CDR3 is made up of 23 amino acids. CDR3 sequence: CARSFTGGARAGAKRANTGELFF. DNA of the CDR3: TGTGCCAGAAGTTTTACAGGGGGCGCAAGAGCCGGAGCAAAACGAGCGAACACCGGGGAGCTGTTTTTT.

V gene TRBV28 combines with J gene TRBJ1-2, with TRBD1 identical over 8 bases. Germline CDR1 MDHEN, CDR2 SYDVKM. The length of the CDR3 is 15 residues. Trimming removed 3 bases from V and 0 bases from J; junction bases left unmatched: 3. Written as DNA, the CDR3 is TGTGCCAGCAGTTTTGGGGACAGGACTAACTATGGCTACACCTTC. Its translation is CASSFGDRTNYGYTF.

The gene calls are TRBV7-3 and TRBJ1-1; D gene ambiguous. The CDR3 covers 14 residues. Per the germline V gene, CDR1 is SGHTA and CDR2 is FQGTGA. Trimming took 5 bases from V and 4 from J, leaving 14 bases between them. CDR3 DNA: TGTGCCAGCAGCCCGGGATCTAGCGTCACTGAAGCTTTCTTT. It is translated as CASSPGSSVTEAFF.

The rearrangement joins TRBV5-5 to TRBJ2-5; 10 nucleotides agree with TRBD2. Germline CDR1 reads SGHKS; CDR2 reads YYEKEE (reference sequence). The trim removed 4 bases at V and 5 bases at J, leaving 14 bases unmatched. The CDR3 sequence is 17 residues long. CDR3 protein: CASSPNPTSGPLETQYF. The CDR3 coding sequence is TGTGCCAGCAGCCCAAACCCGACTAGCGGGCCGTTGGAGACCCAGTACTTC.

V is TRBV7-2 and J is TRBJ2-7; no firm D call. Trimming stripped 3 bases from V and 1 base from J, with 7 bases between. The V gene's germline CDR1 is SGHTA and CDR2 FQGNSA. The CDR3 has 13 residues. CDR3 residues: CASSLESSYEQYF. In DNA form, the CDR3 reads TGTGCCAGCAGCTTGGAGTCGTCCTACGAGCAGTACTTC.

The gene calls are TRBV19 and TRBJ2-7, with 7 bases lining up with TRBD1. V gave up 5 bases and J gave up 4 bases; unmatched junction bases: 11. CDR3 length: 15 residues. CDR1 and CDR2 from the germline V gene are LNHDA and SQIVND (reference sequence). For the CDR3, the DNA is TGTGCCAGTAGTGTGACCGGGACAGCCATTTACGAGCAGTACTTC. As protein: CASSVTGTAIYEQYF.

V gene TRBV24-1 combines with J gene TRBJ1-1, with 7 positions matching TRBD1. Per the germline V gene, CDR1 is KGHDR and CDR2 is SFDVKD. The length of the CDR3 is 13 residues. Trimming at V came to 8 bases and at J to 5 bases, leaving 7 bases not matched to a gene. CDR3 DNA sequence: TGTGCCACCACCCGACAGGGTGGGACTGAAGCTTTCTTT. Its translation is CATTRQGGTEAFF.

The chain carries TRBV3-1 (or the pseudogene TRBV3-2) and TRBJ1-3; TRBD1 agrees at 10 bases. The CDR3 totals 17 residues. The germline V gene encodes CDR1 LGHDT and CDR2 YNNKEL (reference sequence). V dropped 3 bases and J dropped 1; count of bases not matched to a gene: 6. The CDR3 region has the DNA TGTGCCAGCAGCCATCCCGGGACAGGGGCGTCTGGAAACACCATATATTTT. It is translated as CASSHPGTGASGNTIYF.

The chain carries TRBV10-2 and TRBJ1-5; D not resolved. The CDR3 runs to 15 residues. The V and J ends lost 6 bases and 9 bases respectively, with 21 bases between them. Per the germline V gene, CDR1 is WSHSY and CDR2 is SAAADI. The CDR3 nucleotides are TGCGCCAGCAGCGACTCCGGGTCCCCTCAACGGCCCCAGCATTTT. Protein: CASSDSGSPQRPQHF.

The rearrangement links TRBV19 to TRBJ2-1, with 11 bases fitting TRBD2. From germline, CDR1 is LNHDA and CDR2 SQIVND (reference sequence). The V and J ends lost 4 bases and 2 bases, in that order; junction bases with no gene match: 1. The CDR3 consists of 15 residues. The CDR3 DNA is TGTGCCAGTAGTAAACTAGCGGGAGCCTACAATGAGCAGTTCTTC. This encodes CASSKLAGAYNEQFF. The full variable domain, with the rest looked up from reference TRBV19 and TRBJ2-1, is DGGITQSPKYLFRKEGQNVTLSCEQNLNHDAMYWYRQDPGQGLRLIYYSQIVNDFQKGDIAEGYSVSREKKESFPLTVTSAQKNPTAFYLCASSKLAGAYNEQFFGPGTRLTVL.

J is TRBJ2-7 and V is TRBV18; weak D call: TRBD2 (6 bases). Germline V gene data show CDR1 as KGHSH and CDR2 as LQKENI. This CDR3 region has 14 residues. V was shortened by 5 bases and J by 0 bases, with 11 bases between the two germline ends. The CDR3 sequence: CASSDGGTSYEQYF. DNA for the CDR3: TGTGCCAGCTCAGACGGAGGGACCTCCTACGAGCAGTACTTC.

The V call is TRBV6-2 or TRBV6-3, the J call TRBJ1-5, with D possibly TRBD1 on 5 matching bases. The germline V gene has CDR1 MNHEY and CDR2 SVGEGT. V lost 8 bases to trimming and J lost 6 bases, with 17 bases between them. This CDR3 spans 14 amino acids. For the CDR3, the DNA is TGTGCCAGCGGCCGGGGCAGGTCGGCTCAGCCCCAGCATTTT. Its protein is CASGRGRSAQPQHF.

This clone was found a few times. The chain carries TRBV27 and TRBJ2-7, with 7 bases lining up with TRBD1. The CDR3 length is 13 residues. Germline CDR1 MNHEY, CDR2 SMNVEV (reference sequence). V lost 7 bases, J lost 2 bases, and 5 bases stayed unmatched. The CDR3, as DNA: TGTGCCAGCACCGGGACAGCCACCTACGAGCAGTACTTC. It yields the protein CASTGTATYEQYF.

V is TRBV5-1 and J is TRBJ2-1; D is unresolved. CDR1 SGHRS and CDR2 YFSETQ come from the germline V gene. V was shortened by 0 bases and J by 6 bases, with 10 bases between the two germline ends. The CDR3 spans 14 residues. The CDR3 region has the DNA TGCGCCAGCAGCTTGGCCGCAGTCGTCAATGAGCAGTTCTTC. It is translated as CASSLAAVVNEQFF. The variable domain in full, with the rest retrieved from reference TRBV5-1 and TRBJ2-1, is KAGVTQTPRYLIKTRGQQVTLSCSPISGHRSVSWYQQTPGQGLQFLFEYFSETQRNKGNFPGRFSGRQFSNSRSEMNVSTLELGDSALYLCASSLAAVVNEQFFGPGTRLTVL.

The chain couples TRBV11-3 to TRBJ1-1; no clear D. Germline values: CDR1 SGHNT, CDR2 YENEEA. The CDR3 contains 14 residues. V lost 0 bases and J lost 1, with 6 bases in between. The CDR3 DNA sequence: TGTGCCAGCAGCTTAGATGGGAGGAACACTGAAGCTTTCTTT. Its translation is CASSLDGRNTEAFF.

V usage is TRBV3-1 (or the pseudogene TRBV3-2) and J usage is TRBJ2-5; 8 bases line up with TRBD2. Trimming at V came to 4 bases and at J to 5 bases, leaving 9 bases not matched to a gene. Looked up from germline, CDR1 is LGHDT and CDR2 is YNNKEL (reference sequence). There are 15 residues in the CDR3. CDR3 protein: CASSRGGREYETQYF. In nucleotides, the CDR3 is TGTGCCAGCAGCCGCGGGGGGCGGGAGTACGAGACCCAGTACTTC.

V gene TRBV15 combines with J gene TRBJ1-5, with D uncertain. The CDR3 spans 14 residues. Trimming pared 0 bases from V and 7 bases from J, leaving 10 bases between. Germline CDR1 LNHNV, CDR2 YYDKDF (reference sequence). CDR3 sequence reads: CATSRDQDLQPQHF. CDR3 DNA: TGTGCCACCAGCAGAGATCAGGATTTGCAGCCCCAGCATTTT. Full variable domain (missing parts from reference TRBV15 and TRBJ1-5): DAMVIQNPRYQVTQFGKPVTLSCSQTLNHNVMYWYQQKSSQAPKLLFHYYDKDFNNEADTPDNFQSRRPNTSFCFLDIRSPGLGDTAMYLCATSRDQDLQPQHFGDGTRLSIL.

The chain combines TRBV18 with TRBJ1-1; the match to TRBD1 covers 9 bases. This CDR3 contains 14 residues. Germline assignment: CDR1 KGHSH and CDR2 LQKENI. After removal of 5 bases from V and 1 base from J, the junction contained 2 bases not matched to a gene. This CDR3 is CASSSDRGNTEAFF. The CDR3 DNA sequence: TGTGCCAGCTCATCGGACAGGGGGAACACTGAAGCTTTCTTT.

This clone appeared a single time. The rearrangement joins TRBV5-1 to TRBJ2-5; TRBD1 matches at 9 bases. Germline V gene sequence: CDR1 SGHRS, CDR2 YFSETQ. V dropped 3 bases and J dropped 2; count of bases not matched to a gene: 5. CDR3 length equals 15 residues. For the CDR3, the DNA is TGCGCCAGCAGCTGGGGACAGGGCGAACAAGAGACCCAGTACTTC. Translation: CASSWGQGEQETQYF. Variable domain in full (rest from reference TRBV5-1 and TRBJ2-5): KAGVTQTPRYLIKTRGQQVTLSCSPISGHRSVSWYQQTPGQGLQFLFEYFSETQRNKGNFPGRFSGRQFSNSRSEMNVSTLELGDSALYLCASSWGQGEQETQYFGPGTRLLVL.

This chain links TRBV4-3 with TRBJ2-2; possible D gene TRBD1, 6 bases. Germline loops: CDR1 LGHNA, CDR2 YSLEER. V lost 3 bases and J lost 6, with 20 bases in between. The CDR3 covers 17 residues. CDR3 region: CASSQGTNRESPGELFF. CDR3 coding DNA: TGCGCCAGCAGCCAGGGAACGAACAGGGAATCTCCCGGGGAGCTGTTTTTT.